This T cell receptor beta chain is drawn from a study of beta chain features in type 1 diabetes (dated by TCRdb to 2016 to 2019). A note on the overall study: No differences in mean age, gender distribution, total cell number or subset yield were found between patients and healthy donors. Across all samples, approximately 98,000,000 sorted cells were examined, and cell number per subset correlated strongly with RNA yield. In the study, recently diagnosed type 1 diabetes patients and matched healthy donors were compared on the TCRB repertoires of their sorted circulating CD4+ T cell subsets. Naive and central memory subsets were obtained from all 28 donors, but regulatory and stem cell-like memory subsets were isolated from only 8 patients and roughly 8 healthy donors. Overall study outcomes, separate from this receptor: Because cDNA was sequenced instead of genomic DNA, highly expressing activated cells could be over-represented, though the groups showed no difference in activation or CD3 levels. A moderate but significant shortening of TCRB CDR3 length was observed in type 1 diabetes patients in all four CD4+ subsets. PCR might favor shorter templates, but patient and control samples were amplified and corrected together, so any skew would affect both groups equally. Only small numbers of individuals were included in the HLA sub-analyses, which left unresolved whether HLA type had any influence on TCRB rearrangement. Fewer insertions and more nucleotide deletions at VDJ recombination sites were observed in patients with type 1 diabetes, implying thymic rearrangement abnormalities. Naive, central memory and regulatory TCRB repertoires appeared more similar among patients than among healthy donors.

The entire amount of isolated RNA was reverse transcribed using the High Capacity cDNA Reverse Transcription Kit, so the sequenced TCRB transcripts were expressed ones. For stem cell-like memory T cell samples, survey-depth immunoSEQ sequencing was used, averaging about 940,000 total reads per sample. Sorted cells were lysed in RLT buffer and RNA was extracted with DNase-treated RNeasy Micro or Mini kits, depending on cell number. To prevent cross-contamination, each cell subset was processed individually, whereas patient and healthy donor samples were processed jointly. Using the immunoSEQ multiplex PCR, TCRB sequences were amplified from cDNA into 87-bp fragments spanning the CDR3 region. Sequencing of the amplicons was performed on the Illumina HiSeq platform. In the paper's pipeline: Synthetic template baselines were used to correct PCR bias computationally, reads within Hamming distance 2 were collapsed together, and singletons that could not be merged were discarded. Reads were aligned against IMGT so that V, D and J genes, CDR3 length and insertions or deletions at six rearrangement sites could be assigned. Within each subset, clonotype counts were normalized to sorted cell number, and only after that were true diversity and Gini coefficients computed with the tcR R package. The overlap coefficient, calculated on TCRB nucleotide sequences, was used to measure repertoire sharing. Entries here come from immuneACCESS through TCRdb and include only in-frame sequences with V and J called. Some clones fail to appear in such tables; in the studies checked, an unresolved V gene covers under half of the shortfall, and the cause of the remainder is unknown. The D gene and trimming were derived from the DNA, and the V and J assignments and clone size from that table. The sample table shows tens of thousands of clones, and roughly a third are seen once. The top ten constitute over 0.4% of the sample.

There are a few counts of this clone. Its antigen remains unidentified. No base qualities exist here, and no much larger clone lies one base off it. From each donor, a single peripheral blood sample of 100 to 150 mL on average was drawn into heparinised tubes. A BD FACSAria II was used to sort naive, central memory, regulatory and stem cell-like memory CD4+ T cells with a panel that included CD45RO, CCR7, CD25, CD127, CD95 and CD27. Purity was above 95% for every sorted population. Right away, PBMCs were isolated by Lymphoprep density gradient centrifugation and were stained directly, with no culture step. So that batch effects would be minimized, each experiment stained and sorted samples in pairs, pairing one healthy donor with one patient. The clonotype originates from a woman younger than 30 in good health. The sequencing input was stem cell memory CD4+ T cells from blood. The intended sense of this specimen's cell subset or site label: stem cell-like memory CD4+ T cells.

Here is the DNA: TGTGCCAGCAGCGTGAGCCTCGGGACTAGCGGGGGGGATACGCAGTATTTT. Its translation is CASSVSLGTSGGDTQYF. This chain is built from TRBV9 and TRBJ2-3; 15 nucleotides in the junction match TRBD2. Trimmed from V: 2 bases; trimmed from J: 6 bases; junction bases lacking a gene match: 7. CDR1 and CDR2, per the germline V gene, are SGDLS and YYNGEE. The CDR3 spans 17 residues, from the cysteine through the phenylalanine. The kept DNA is CDR3 alone, 51 bases in frame from the first base.